This TCR beta chain was sequenced during a study of beta chain features in type 1 diabetes (dated by TCRdb to the late 2010s). Notes on the research overall: No differences in mean age, gender distribution, total cell number or subset yield were found between patients and healthy donors. A total of 90 million to 140 million sorted cells were examined across all samples, and RNA yield correlated strongly with the number of cells per subset. In the study, recently diagnosed type 1 diabetes patients and matched healthy donors were compared on the TCRB repertoires of their sorted circulating CD4+ T cell subsets. Regulatory and stem cell-like memory subsets were obtained from only 8 patients and roughly 8 healthy donors, while naive and central memory subsets were obtained from all 28 donors.

The High Capacity cDNA Reverse Transcription Kit was used to reverse transcribe all of the isolated RNA, meaning that expressed TCRB transcripts were what got sequenced. Deep immunoSEQ sequencing was performed on naive, central memory and regulatory T cell samples, with an average of roughly 3.3 million total reads per sample. After sorted cells were lysed in RLT buffer, RNA was extracted with DNase-treated RNeasy Micro or Mini kits, with the choice depending on cell number. Each cell subset was processed on its own to prevent cross-contamination, while patient and healthy donor samples were processed together. TCRB sequences were amplified from cDNA with the immunoSEQ multiplex PCR, producing 87-bp fragments spanning the CDR3 region. The amplicons were sequenced using the Illumina HiSeq platform. As for the authors' bioinformatics: Synthetic template baselines were used to correct PCR bias computationally, reads within Hamming distance 2 were collapsed together, and singletons that could not be merged were discarded. Reads were aligned against IMGT so that V, D and J genes, CDR3 length and insertions or deletions at six rearrangement sites could be assigned. Within each subset, clonotype counts were normalized to the number of sorted cells before true diversity and Gini coefficients were calculated with the tcR R package. Repertoire sharing was quantified using the overlap coefficient calculated on TCRB nucleotide sequences. Out-of-frame TCRB sequences from naive cells were analyzed as a proxy for the pre-selection repertoire. TCRdb obtained this table from immuneACCESS and retained in-frame rearrangements with V and J assigned. These tables miss some clones; where compared with another copy, unresolved V genes account for less than half of the shortfall, and the remainder is unexplained. The V and J calls and clone size come from that table; D and trimming were worked out from the DNA. This sample comprises fewer than 900,000 clones, roughly 15% of them detected only once. The top ten clones comprise 0.02% to 0.025% of the sample.

A single peripheral blood draw of about 116 mL on average was collected from each donor into heparinised tubes. A BD FACSAria II was used to sort naive, central memory, regulatory and stem cell-like memory CD4+ T cells with a panel that included CD45RO, CCR7, CD25, CD127, CD95 and CD27. All sorted populations exceeded 95% purity. PBMCs were separated immediately by Lymphoprep density gradient centrifugation and were stained directly, without being cultured. Samples were stained and sorted in pairs, with one healthy donor and one patient per experiment, so that batch effects were minimized. Overall study results and their limits: Sequencing cDNA rather than genomic DNA could over-represent highly expressing activated cells, although activation and CD3 levels did not differ between groups. PCR may preferentially amplify shorter templates, but because patient and control samples were amplified and corrected together, any resulting skew would affect both groups equally. At VDJ recombination sites, type 1 diabetes patients had fewer insertions and more deleted nucleotides, which implies abnormalities in thymic rearrangement. Only small numbers of individuals were included in the HLA sub-analyses, which left unresolved whether HLA type had any influence on TCRB rearrangement. Type 1 diabetes patients showed a moderate but significant shortening of TCRB CDR3 length in all four CD4+ subsets. The naive, central memory and regulatory TCRB repertoires appeared to resemble one another more closely among patients than among healthy donors.

A word on this clone: Its antigen is still unknown. No base qualities exist here, and no much larger clone lies one base off it. The same CDR3 is also encoded by other DNA sequences in this sample.

V loses 6 bases of germline sequence and J loses 3 bases, and the interval between the two ends is 11 bases. Based on the germline V gene, the CDR1 and CDR2 sequences are SGHTA and FQGTGA. The CDR3 covers 13 residues, taking in both the cysteine and the phenylalanine. Just CDR3 DNA is preserved here, 39 bases in frame from base 1. The chain links TRBV7-3 with TRBJ2-5; no D gene is confidently identified. Sequenced input: naive CD4+ T cells from blood. This specimen's cell subset or site label, per the study, means: true naive CD4+ T cells. The receptor comes from a woman younger than 30 in good health. The nucleotide sequence is TGTGCCAGCAGTCCCGGAAGGGAAGAGACCCAGTACTTC. Its protein reads: CASSPGREETQYF. Here the CDR3 is joined to the reference TRBV7-3 and TRBJ2-5 genes, and the full variable domain is: GAGVSQTPSNKVTEKGKYVELRCDPISGHTALYWYRQSLGQGPEFLIYFQGTGAADDSGLPNDRFFAVRPEGSVSTLKIQRTERGDSAVYLCASSPGREETQYFGPGTRLLVL.